This TCR beta chain originates from a study of tumor-infiltrating lymphocytes in primary liver carcinoma. General study points: Only about 7.5-24% of top clones appeared in all five tumor regions. Tumor-adjacent and tumor-blood pairs overlapped less than tumor region pairs did.

As regards this clonotype: Its antigen is currently unknown. An end of the junction does not agree with germline; a read error may underlie this.

Germline CDR1 reads MNHNS; CDR2 reads SASEGT. The CDR3 totals 15 residues. Joint extraction of RNA and DNA used roughly 18-34 mg of bulk tissue that was unsorted. All tumor specimens exceeded 85% viable tumor cells. Researchers generated TCR beta cDNA from about 450 ng of total RNA, relying on a constant-region primer. Slightly modified ARM-PCR with three nested multiplex PCR rounds yielded TCR beta libraries. Investigators reported that the first two PCR rounds, at about 11 cycles each, used TRBV1-TRBV30 forward primers with a C-beta reverse primer. TCRdb re-derived calls from the multiplex PCR reads in MiXCR, one entry per CDR3 protein. The sample lists 150,000 to 200,000 distinct CDR3 sequences, 85% occurring once.

The receptor comes from a man between 35 and 55 years old with primary liver carcinoma and hepatitis B virus infection. The chain is built from TRBV6-1 and TRBJ2-2; 10 bases line up with TRBD1. Sequences were obtained from tumor tissue from primary liver carcinoma. CDR3 DNA: TGTGCCACCTGGACCGGGACAGGGGAAAGCGGGGAGTTGTTTTTT. Translation: CATWTGTGESGELFF.